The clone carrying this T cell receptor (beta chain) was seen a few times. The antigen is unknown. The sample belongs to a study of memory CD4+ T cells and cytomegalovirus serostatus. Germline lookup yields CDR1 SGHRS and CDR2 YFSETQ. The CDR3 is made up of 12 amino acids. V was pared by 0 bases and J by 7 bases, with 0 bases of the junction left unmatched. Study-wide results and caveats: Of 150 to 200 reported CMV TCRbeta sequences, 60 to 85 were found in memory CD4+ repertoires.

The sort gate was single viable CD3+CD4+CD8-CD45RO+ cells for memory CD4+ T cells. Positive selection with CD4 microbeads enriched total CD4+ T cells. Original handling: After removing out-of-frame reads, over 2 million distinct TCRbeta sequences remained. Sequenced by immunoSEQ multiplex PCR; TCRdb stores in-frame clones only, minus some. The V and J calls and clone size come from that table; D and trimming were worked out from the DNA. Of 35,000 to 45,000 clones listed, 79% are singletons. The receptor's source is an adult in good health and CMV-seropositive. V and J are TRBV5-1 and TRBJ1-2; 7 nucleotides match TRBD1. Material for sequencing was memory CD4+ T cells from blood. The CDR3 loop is CASSLAGGGYTF. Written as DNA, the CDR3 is TGCGCCAGCAGCTTGGCAGGGGGTGGCTACACCTTC. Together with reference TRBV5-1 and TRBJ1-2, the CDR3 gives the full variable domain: KAGVTQTPRYLIKTRGQQVTLSCSPISGHRSVSWYQQTPGQGLQFLFEYFSETQRNKGNFPGRFSGRQFSNSRSEMNVSTLELGDSALYLCASSLAGGGYTFGSGTRLTVV.